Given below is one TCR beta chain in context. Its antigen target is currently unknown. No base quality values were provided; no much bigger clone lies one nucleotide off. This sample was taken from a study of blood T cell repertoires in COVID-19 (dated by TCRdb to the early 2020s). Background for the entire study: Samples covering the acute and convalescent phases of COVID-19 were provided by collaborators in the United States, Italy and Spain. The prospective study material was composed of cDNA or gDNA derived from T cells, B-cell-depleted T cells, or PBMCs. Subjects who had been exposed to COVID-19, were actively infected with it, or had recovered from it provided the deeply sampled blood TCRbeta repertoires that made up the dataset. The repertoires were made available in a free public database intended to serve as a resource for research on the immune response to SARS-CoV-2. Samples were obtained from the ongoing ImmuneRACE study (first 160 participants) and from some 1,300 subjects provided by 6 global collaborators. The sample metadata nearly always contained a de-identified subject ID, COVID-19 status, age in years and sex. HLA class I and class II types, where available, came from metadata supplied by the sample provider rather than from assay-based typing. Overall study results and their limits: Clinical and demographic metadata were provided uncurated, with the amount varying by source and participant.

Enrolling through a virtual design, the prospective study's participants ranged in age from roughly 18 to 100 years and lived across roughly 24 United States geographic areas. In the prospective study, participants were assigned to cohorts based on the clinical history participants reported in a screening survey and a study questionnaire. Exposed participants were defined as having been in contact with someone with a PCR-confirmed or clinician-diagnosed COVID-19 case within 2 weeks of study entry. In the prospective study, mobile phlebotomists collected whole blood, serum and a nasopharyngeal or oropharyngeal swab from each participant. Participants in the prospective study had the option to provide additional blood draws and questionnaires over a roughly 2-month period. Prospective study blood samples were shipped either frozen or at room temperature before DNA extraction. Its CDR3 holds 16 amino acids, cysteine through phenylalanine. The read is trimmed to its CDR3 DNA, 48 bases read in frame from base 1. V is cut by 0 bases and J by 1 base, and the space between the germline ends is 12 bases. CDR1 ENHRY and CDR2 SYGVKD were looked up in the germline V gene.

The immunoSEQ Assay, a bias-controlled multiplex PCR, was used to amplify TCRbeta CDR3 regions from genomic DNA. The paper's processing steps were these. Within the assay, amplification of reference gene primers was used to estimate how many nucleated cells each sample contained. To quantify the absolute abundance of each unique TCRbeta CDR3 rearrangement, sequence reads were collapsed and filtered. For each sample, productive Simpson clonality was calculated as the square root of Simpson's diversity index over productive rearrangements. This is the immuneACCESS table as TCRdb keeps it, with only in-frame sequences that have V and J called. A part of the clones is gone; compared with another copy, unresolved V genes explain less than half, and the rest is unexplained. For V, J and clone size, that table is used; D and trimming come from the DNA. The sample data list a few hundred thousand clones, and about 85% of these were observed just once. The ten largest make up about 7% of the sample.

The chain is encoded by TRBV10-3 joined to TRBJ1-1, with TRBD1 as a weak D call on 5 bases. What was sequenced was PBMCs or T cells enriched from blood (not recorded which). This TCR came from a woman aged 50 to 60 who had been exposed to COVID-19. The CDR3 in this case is CAISESAGLWNTEAFF. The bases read TGTGCCATCAGTGAGTCGGCAGGGTTGTGGAACACTGAAGCTTTCTTT.